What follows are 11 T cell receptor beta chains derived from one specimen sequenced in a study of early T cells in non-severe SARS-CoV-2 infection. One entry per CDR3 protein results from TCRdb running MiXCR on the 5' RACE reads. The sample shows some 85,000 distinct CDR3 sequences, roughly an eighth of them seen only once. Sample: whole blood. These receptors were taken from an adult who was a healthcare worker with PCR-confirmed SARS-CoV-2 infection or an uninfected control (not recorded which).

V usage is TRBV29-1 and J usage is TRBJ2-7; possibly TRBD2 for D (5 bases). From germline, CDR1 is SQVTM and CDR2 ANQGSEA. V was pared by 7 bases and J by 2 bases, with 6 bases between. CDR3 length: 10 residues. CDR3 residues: CSAGTYEQYF. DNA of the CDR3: TGCAGCGCCGGGACCTACGAGCAGTACTTC.

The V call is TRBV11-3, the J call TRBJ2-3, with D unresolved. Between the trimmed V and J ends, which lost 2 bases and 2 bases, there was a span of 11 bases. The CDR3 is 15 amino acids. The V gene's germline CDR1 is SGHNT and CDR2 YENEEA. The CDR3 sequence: CASSLMGSPTDTQYF. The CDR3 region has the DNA TGTGCCAGCAGCTTAATGGGGTCTCCCACAGATACGCAGTATTTT. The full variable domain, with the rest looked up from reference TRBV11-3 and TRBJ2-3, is EAGVVQSPRYKIIEKKQPVAFWCNPISGHNTLYWYLQNLGQGPELLIRYENEEAVDDSQLPKDRFSAERLKGVDSTLKIQPAELGDSAVYLCASSLMGSPTDTQYFGPGTRLTVL.

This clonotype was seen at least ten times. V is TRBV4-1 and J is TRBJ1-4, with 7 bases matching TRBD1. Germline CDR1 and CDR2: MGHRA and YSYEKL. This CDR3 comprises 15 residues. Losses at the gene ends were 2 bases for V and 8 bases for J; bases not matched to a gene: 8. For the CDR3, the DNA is TGCGCCAGCAGCCAACCGGCAGGGGGAAGGGAAAAACTGTTTTTT. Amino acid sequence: CASSQPAGGREKLFF.

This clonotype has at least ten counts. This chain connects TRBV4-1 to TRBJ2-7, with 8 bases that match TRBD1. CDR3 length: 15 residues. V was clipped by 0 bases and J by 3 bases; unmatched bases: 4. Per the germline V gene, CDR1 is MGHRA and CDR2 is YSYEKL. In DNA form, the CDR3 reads TGCGCCAGCAGCCAAGACCCGGACAGGGACTACGAGCAGTACTTC. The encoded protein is CASSQDPDRDYEQYF.

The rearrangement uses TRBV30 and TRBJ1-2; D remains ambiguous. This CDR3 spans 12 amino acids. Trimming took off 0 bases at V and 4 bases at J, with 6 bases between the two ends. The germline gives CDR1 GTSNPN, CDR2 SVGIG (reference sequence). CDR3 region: CAWSVNFYGYTF. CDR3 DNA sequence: TGTGCCTGGAGTGTAAACTTCTATGGCTACACCTTC.

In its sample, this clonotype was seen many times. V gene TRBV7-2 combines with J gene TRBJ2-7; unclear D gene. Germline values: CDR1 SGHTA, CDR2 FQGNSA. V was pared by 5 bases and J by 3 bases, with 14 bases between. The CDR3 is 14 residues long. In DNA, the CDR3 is TGTGCCAGCAGCAAGACCCCCCTAGTCTACGAGCAGTACTTC. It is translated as CASSKTPLVYEQYF.

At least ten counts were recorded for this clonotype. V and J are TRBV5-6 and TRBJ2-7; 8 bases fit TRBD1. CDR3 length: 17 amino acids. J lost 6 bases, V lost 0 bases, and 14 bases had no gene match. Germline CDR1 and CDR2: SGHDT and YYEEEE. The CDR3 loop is CASSLAGPRGLLGEQYF. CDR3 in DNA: TGTGCCAGCAGCTTGGCCGGTCCCAGGGGGCTTCTGGGCGAGCAGTACTTC.

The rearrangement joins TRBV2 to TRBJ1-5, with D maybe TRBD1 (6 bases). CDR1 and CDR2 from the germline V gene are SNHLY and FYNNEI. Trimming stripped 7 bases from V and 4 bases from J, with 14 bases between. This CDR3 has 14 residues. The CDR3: CASTGTQNNQPQHF. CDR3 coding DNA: TGTGCCAGCACCGGGACACAGAATAATCAGCCCCAGCATTTT.

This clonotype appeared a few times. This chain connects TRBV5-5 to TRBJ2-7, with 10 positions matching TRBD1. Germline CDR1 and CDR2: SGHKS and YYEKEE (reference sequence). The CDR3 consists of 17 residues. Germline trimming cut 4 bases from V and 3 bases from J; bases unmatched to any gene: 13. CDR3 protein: CASSMTGGAARNYEQYF. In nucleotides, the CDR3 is TGTGCCAGCAGCATGACAGGGGGCGCGGCTCGGAACTACGAGCAGTACTTC.

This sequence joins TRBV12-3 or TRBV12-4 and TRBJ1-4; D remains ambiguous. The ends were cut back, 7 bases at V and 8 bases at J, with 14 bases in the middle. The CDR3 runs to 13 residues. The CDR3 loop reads CASTLIGFEKLFF. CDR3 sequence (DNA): TGTGCCAGCACCCTGATTGGTTTCGAAAAACTGTTTTTT.

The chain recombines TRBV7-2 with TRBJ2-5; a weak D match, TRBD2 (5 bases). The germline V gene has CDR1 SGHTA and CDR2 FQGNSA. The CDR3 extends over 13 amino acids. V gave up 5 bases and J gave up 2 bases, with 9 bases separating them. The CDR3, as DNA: TGTGCCAGCAGCGCGAGGGTACAAGAGACCCAGTACTTC. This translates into CASSARVQETQYF.